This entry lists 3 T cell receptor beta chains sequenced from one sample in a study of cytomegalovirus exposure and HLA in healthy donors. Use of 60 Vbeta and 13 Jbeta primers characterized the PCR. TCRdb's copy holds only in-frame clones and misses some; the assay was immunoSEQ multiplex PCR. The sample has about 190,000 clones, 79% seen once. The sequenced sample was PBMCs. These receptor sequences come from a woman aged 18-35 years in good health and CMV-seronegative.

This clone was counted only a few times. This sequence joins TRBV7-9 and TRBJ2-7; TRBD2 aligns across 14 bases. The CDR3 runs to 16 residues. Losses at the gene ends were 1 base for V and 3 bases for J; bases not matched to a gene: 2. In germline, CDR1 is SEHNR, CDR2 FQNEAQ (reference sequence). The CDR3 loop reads CASSLGTSGGYYEQYF. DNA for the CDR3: TGTGCCAGCAGCTTAGGGACTAGCGGGGGGTACTACGAGCAGTACTTC.

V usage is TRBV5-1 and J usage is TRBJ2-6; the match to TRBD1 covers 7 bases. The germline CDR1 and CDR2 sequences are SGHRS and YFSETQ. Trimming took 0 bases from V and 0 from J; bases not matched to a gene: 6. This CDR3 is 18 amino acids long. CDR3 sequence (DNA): TGCGCCAGCAGCTTGGGTGTAGGGGGCTCCTCTGGGGCCAACGTCCTGACTTTC. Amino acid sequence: CASSLGVGGSSGANVLTF.

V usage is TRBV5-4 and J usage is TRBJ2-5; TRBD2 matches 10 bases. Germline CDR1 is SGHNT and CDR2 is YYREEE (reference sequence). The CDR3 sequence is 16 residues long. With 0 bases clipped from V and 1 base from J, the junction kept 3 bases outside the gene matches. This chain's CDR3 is CASSLEPSGSQETQYF. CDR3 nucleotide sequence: TGTGCCAGCAGCTTGGAACCTAGCGGGAGCCAAGAGACCCAGTACTTC.